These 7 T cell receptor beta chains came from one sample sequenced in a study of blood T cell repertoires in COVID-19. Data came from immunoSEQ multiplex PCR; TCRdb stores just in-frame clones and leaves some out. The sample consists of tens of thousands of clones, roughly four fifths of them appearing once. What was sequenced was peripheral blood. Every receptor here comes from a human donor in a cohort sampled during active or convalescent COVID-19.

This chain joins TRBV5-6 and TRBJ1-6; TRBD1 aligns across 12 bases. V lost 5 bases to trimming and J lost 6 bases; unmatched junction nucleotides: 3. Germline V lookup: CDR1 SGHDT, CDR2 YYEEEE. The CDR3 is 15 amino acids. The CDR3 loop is CASRGQGAGNSPLHF. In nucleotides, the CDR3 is TGTGCCAGCAGGGGACAGGGGGCAGGTAATTCACCCCTCCACTTT.

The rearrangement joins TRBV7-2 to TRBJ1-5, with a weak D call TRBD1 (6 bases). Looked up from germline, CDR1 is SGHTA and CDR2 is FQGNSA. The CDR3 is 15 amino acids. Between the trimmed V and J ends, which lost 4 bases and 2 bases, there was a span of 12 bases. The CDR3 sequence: CASSWLGGGNQPQHF. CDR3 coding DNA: TGTGCCAGCAGCTGGTTAGGGGGAGGCAATCAGCCCCAGCATTTT.

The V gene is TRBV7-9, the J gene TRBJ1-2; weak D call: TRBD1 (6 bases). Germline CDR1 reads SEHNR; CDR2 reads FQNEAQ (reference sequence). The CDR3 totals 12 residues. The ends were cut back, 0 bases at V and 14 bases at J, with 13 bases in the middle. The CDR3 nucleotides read TGTGCCAGCAGCTTAGCGGGACAAAGCAGGACCTTC. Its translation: CASSLAGQSRTF.

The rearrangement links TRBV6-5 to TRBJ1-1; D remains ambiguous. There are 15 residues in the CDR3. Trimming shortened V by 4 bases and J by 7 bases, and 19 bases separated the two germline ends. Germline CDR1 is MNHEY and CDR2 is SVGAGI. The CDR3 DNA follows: TGTGCCAGCAGTTTGGCAGGCTCCCCCCCAGGTGAAGCTTTCTTT. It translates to CASSLAGSPPGEAFF.

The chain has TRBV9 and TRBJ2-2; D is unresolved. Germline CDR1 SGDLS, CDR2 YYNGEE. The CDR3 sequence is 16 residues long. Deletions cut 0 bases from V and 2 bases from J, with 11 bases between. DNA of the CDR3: TGTGCCAGCAGCGTAGAGTCAGGTACTAACACCGGGGAGCTGTTTTTT. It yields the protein CASSVESGTNTGELFF.

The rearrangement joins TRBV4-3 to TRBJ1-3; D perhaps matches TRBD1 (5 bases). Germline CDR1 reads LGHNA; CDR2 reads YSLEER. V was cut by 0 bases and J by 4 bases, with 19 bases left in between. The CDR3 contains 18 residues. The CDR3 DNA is TGCGCCAGCAGCCAAGATCTCACCGGAGGGGTAAGAGGAAACACCATATATTTT. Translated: CASSQDLTGGVRGNTIYF.

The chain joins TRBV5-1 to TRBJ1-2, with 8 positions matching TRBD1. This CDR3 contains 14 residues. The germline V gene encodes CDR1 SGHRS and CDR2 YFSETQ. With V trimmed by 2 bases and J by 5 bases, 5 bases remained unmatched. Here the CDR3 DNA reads TGCGCCAGCAGCTTCGACAGGGGCCCGTATGGCTACACCTTC. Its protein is CASSFDRGPYGYTF. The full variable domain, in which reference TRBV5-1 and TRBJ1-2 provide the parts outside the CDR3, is KAGVTQTPRYLIKTRGQQVTLSCSPISGHRSVSWYQQTPGQGLQFLFEYFSETQRNKGNFPGRFSGRQFSNSRSEMNVSTLELGDSALYLCASSFDRGPYGYTFGSGTRLTVV.